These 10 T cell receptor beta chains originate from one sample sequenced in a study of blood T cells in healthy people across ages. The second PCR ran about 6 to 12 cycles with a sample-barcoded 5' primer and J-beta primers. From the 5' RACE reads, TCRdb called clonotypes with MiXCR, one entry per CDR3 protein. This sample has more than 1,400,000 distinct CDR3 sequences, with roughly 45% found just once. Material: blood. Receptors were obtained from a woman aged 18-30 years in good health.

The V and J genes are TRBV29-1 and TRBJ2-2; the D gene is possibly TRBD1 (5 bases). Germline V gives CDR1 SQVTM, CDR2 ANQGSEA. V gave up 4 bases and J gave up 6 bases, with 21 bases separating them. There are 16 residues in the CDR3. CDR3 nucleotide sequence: TGCAGCGTTGTTTCGAACTCCTATGACAGTCCCGGGGAGCTGTTTTTT. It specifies CSVVSNSYDSPGELFF.

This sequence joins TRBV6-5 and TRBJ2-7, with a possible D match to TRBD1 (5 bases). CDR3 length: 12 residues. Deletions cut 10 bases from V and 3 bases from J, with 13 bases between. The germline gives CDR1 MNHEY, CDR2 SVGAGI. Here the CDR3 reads CATYSQGYEQYF. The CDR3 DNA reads TGTGCCACCTACTCCCAGGGCTACGAGCAGTACTTC.

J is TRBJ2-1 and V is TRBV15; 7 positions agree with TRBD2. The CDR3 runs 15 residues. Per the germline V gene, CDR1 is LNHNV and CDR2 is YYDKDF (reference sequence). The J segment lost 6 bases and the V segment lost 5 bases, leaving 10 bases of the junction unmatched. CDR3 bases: TGTGCCACCAGCGGGCATCCTAGCGGCGCCAATGAGCAGTTCTTC. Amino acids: CATSGHPSGANEQFF.

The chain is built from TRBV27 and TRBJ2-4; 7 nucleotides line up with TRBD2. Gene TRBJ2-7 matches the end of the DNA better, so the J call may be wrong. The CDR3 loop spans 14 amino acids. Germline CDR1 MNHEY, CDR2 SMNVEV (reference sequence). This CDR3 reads CASSLWGGVHEQYF. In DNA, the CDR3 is TGTGCCAGCAGTTTATGGGGGGGGGTCCACGAGCAGTACTTC.

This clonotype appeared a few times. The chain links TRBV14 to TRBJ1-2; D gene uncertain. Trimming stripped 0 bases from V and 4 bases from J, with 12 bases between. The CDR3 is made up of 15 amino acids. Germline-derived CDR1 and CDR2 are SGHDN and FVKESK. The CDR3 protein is CASSQDLVTIYGYTF. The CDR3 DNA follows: TGTGCCAGCAGCCAAGATCTTGTCACTATCTATGGCTACACCTTC.

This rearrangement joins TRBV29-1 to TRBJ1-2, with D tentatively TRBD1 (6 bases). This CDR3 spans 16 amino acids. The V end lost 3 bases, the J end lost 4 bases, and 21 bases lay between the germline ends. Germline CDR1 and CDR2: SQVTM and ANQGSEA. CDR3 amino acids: CSVESSTGGGPYGYTF. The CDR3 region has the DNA TGCAGCGTTGAGTCGTCGACAGGTGGGGGGCCCTATGGCTACACCTTC.

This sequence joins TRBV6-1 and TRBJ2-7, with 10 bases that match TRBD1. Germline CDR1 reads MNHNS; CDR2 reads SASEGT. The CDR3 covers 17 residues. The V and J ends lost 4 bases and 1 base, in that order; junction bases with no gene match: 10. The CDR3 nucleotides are TGTGCCAGCAGTGGCCGGGACAGGGGATTCGGGTCCTACGAGCAGTACTTC. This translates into CASSGRDRGFGSYEQYF.

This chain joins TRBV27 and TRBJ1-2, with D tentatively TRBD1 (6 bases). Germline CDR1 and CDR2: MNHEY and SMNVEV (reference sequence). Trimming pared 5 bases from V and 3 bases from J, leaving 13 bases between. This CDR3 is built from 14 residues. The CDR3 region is CASSPWTDDYGYTF. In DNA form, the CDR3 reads TGTGCCAGCAGTCCCTGGACAGATGACTATGGCTACACCTTC.

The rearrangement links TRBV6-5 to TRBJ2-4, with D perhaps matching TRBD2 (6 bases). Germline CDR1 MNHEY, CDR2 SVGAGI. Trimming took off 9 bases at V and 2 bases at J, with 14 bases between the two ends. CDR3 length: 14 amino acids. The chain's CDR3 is CARALAATKNIQYF. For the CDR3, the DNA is TGTGCCAGGGCGTTAGCGGCCACCAAAAACATTCAGTACTTC.

The CDR3 DNA reads TGTGCCACAGAGGGTAGCTGGCCTTCCTACAATGAGCAGTACTTC. Translated: CATEGSWPSYNEQYF. The chain joins TRBV2 to TRBJ2-4, with a tentative D call TRBD2 (5 bases). The CDR3 contains 15 residues. Germline CDR1 and CDR2: SNHLY and FYNNEI. V dropped 10 bases and J dropped 13 bases, with 29 bases sitting between them.